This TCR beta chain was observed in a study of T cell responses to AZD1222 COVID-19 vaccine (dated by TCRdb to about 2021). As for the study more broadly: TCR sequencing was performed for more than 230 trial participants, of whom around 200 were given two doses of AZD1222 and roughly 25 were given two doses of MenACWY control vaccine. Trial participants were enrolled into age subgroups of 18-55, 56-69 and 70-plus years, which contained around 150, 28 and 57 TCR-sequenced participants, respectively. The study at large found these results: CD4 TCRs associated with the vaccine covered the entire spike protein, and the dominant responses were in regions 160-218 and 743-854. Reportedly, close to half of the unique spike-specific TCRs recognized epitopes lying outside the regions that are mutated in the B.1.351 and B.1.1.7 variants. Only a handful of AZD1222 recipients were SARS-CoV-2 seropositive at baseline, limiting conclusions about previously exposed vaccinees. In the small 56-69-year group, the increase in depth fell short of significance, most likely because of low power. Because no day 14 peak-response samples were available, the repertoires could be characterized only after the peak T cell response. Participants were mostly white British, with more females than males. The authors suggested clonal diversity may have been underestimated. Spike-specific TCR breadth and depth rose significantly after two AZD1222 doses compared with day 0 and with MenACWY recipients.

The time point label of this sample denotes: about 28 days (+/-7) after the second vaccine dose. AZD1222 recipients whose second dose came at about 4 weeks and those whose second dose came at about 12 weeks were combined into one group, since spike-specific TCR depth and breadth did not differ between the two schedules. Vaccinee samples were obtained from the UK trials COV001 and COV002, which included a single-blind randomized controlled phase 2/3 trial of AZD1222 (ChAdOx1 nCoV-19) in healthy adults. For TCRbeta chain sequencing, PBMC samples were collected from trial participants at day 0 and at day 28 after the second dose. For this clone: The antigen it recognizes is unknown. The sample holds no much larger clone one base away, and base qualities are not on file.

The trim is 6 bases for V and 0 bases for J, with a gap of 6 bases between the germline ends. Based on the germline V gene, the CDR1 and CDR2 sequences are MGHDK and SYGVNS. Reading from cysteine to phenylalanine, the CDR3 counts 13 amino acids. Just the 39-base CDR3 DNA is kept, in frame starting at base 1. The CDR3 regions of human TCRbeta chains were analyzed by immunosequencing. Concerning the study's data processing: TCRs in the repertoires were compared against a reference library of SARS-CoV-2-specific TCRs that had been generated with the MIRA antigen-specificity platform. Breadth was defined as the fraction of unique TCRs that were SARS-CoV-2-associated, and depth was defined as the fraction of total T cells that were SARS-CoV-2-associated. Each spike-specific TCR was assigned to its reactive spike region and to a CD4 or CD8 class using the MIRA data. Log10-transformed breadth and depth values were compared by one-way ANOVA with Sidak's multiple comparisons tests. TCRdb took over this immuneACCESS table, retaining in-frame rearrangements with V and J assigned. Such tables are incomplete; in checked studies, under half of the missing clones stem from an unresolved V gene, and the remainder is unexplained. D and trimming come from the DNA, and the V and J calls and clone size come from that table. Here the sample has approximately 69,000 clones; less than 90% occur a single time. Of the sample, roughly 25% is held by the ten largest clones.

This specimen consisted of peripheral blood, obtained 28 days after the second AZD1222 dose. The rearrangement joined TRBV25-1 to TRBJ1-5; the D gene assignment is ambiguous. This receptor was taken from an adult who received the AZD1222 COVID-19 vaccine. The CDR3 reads CASRPHSNQPQHF. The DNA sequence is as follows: TGTGCCAGCAGGCCGCATAGCAATCAGCCCCAGCATTTT.